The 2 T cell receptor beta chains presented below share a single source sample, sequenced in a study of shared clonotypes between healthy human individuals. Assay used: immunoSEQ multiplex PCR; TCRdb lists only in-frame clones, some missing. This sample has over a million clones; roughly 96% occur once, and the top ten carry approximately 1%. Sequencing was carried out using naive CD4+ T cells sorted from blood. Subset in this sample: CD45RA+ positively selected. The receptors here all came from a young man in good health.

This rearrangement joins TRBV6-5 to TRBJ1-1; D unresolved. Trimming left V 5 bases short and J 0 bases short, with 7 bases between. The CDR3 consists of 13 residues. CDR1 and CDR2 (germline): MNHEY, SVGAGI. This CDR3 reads CASSARVNTEAFF. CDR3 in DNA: TGTGCCAGCAGTGCGAGGGTGAACACTGAAGCTTTCTTT.

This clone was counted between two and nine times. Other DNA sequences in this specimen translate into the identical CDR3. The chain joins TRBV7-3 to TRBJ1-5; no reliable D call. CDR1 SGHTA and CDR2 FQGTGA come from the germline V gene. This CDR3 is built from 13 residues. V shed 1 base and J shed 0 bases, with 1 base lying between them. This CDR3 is CASSLNSNQPQHF. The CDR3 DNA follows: TGTGCCAGCAGCTTAAATAGCAATCAGCCCCAGCATTTT.